Reported below is one T cell receptor (beta chain). Antigen: not known. This CDR3 contains 15 residues. Trimming shortened V by 3 bases and J by 4 bases, and 12 bases separated the two germline ends. Per germline, CDR1 SGHAT and CDR2 FQNNGV. The study drew the donors from its roughly 120-subject validation cohort, separate from the 666-subject first cohort. These data originate in a study of cytomegalovirus exposure and HLA in healthy donors. TCRdb keeps only in-frame clones here, not all; method: immunoSEQ multiplex PCR. In the table there are approximately 220,000 clones, 80% to 95% of which are singletons. Study-level findings and limits: The study flagged around 150 TCR beta chains as cytomegalovirus-associated. Reported results showed that the classifier diagnosed cytomegalovirus status with high specificity and sensitivity. Rarity held for most TCR sequences, but there were some public TCRs that occurred in many donors.

Material: PBMCs. This clonotype originated in a woman aged 18-29 years in good health and CMV-seronegative. This chain links TRBV11-2 with TRBJ2-2; D is unresolved. CDR3 loop: CASSLMPEFTGELFF. Here the CDR3 DNA reads TGTGCCAGCAGCTTGATGCCCGAGTTCACCGGGGAGCTGTTTTTT. Supplemented by reference TRBV11-2 and TRBJ2-2, the full variable domain reads EAGVAQSPRYKIIEKRQSVAFWCNPISGHATLYWYQQILGQGPKLLIQFQNNGVVDDSQLPKDRFSAERLKGVDSTLKIQPAKLEDSAVYLCASSLMPEFTGELFFGEGSRLTVL.